This entry features one T cell receptor beta chain sequence. Its matching antigen is unknown. The table came from immunoSEQ multiplex PCR; TCRdb's copy has only in-frame clones and leaves some out. The sample includes more than 85,000 clones, 91% of them seen just once. The sample is drawn from a study of OX40 agonist ivuxolimab in advanced cancers. Overall study: Eligibility admitted prior anti-PD-1, anti-PD-L1 or anti-CTLA-4 therapy; roughly 37% had some. Partial responses, seen in three patients, involved one hepatocellular carcinoma and two cutaneous melanomas. Points from the study as a whole: With doses of 0.1-3.0 mg/kg, partial responders showed among the lowest clonal expansion.

The CDR3 is made up of 14 amino acids. The germline CDR1 and CDR2 sequences are LNHDA and SQIVND (reference sequence). V lost 2 bases, J lost 2 bases, and 10 bases lay in between. The chain uses TRBV19 and TRBJ2-7, with no clear D. The sequencing used CD4+ or CD8+ T cells sorted from blood, collected in a trial of the OX40 agonist ivuxolimab. The receptor was isolated from an adult with an advanced solid tumor such as melanoma, head and neck, liver or kidney cancer. The CDR3 bases are TGTGCCAGTAGTATACGGAGCGAACCCTACGAGCAGTACTTC. Translation: CASSIRSEPYEQYF.